This T cell receptor (beta chain) is drawn from a study of blood T cell repertoires in COVID-19 (dated by TCRdb to the early 2020s). Some background on the complete study: Samples covering the acute and convalescent phases of COVID-19 were provided by collaborators in the United States, Italy and Spain. Nearly every sample came with metadata listing a de-identified subject ID, COVID-19 status, age in years and sex. Where available, HLA class I and class II types were obtained from metadata supplied by the sample provider rather than from assay-based typing. The samples were drawn from the first 160 participants of the ongoing ImmuneRACE study and from about 1,200 subjects provided by 6 global collaborators. The material from the prospective study consisted of cDNA or gDNA derived from T cells, B-cell-depleted T cells, or PBMCs. A freely available public database, intended as a resource for researchers studying the immune response to SARS-CoV-2, is where the repertoires were released. The dataset comprised deeply sampled blood TCRbeta repertoires from subjects exposed to, actively infected with, or recovered from COVID-19. Overall study results and their limits: The amount of clinical and demographic metadata varied by source and participant and was provided uncurated.

Participants in the prospective study were enrolled through a virtual design, were aged roughly 18 to 100 years, and lived in approximately 25 United States geographic areas. Cohort assignment in the prospective study relied on participant-reported clinical history from a screening survey and a study questionnaire. In the prospective study, whole blood, serum and a nasopharyngeal or oropharyngeal swab were collected from each participant by mobile phlebotomists. Participants in the prospective study had the option to provide additional blood draws and questionnaires over a roughly 2-month period. Before DNA extraction, prospective study blood samples were shipped either frozen or at room temperature. Points on this clone: No cognate antigen has been identified for it. No much larger clone exists at a distance of one base, and base qualities are not known.

TCRbeta CDR3 regions were amplified from genomic DNA by means of the immunoSEQ Assay, a bias-controlled multiplex PCR. The authors' analysis ran thus. Within the assay, amplification of reference gene primers was used to estimate how many nucleated cells each sample contained. To quantify the absolute abundance of each unique TCRbeta CDR3 rearrangement, sequence reads were collapsed and filtered. Productive Simpson clonality was computed per sample as the square root of Simpson's diversity index over productive rearrangements. TCRdb mirrors the immuneACCESS table, restricted to in-frame sequences. Some clones are absent from its copies; in checked studies, under half trace to an unresolved V gene, and the reason for the others is unknown. V and J calls and clone size are as listed in that table; D and trimming were resolved from the DNA. In this sample the table shows about 310,000 clones, almost 90% of which occur a single time. The ten largest account for approximately 4% of the sample.

The sample was PBMCs or T cells enriched from blood (not recorded which). This sequence originates from a woman aged 18-30 years with acute COVID-19.

In nucleotide form, the sequence is TGTGCCAGCAGCCAGGACACCGGGACGGACTACGAAAATGGCTACACCTTC. Its protein reads: CASSQDTGTDYENGYTF. The rearrangement combines TRBV14 with TRBJ1-2, and perhaps TRBD1 as D gene, on 5 matching bases. Measured from the cysteine to the phenylalanine, the CDR3 is 17 residues long. Of the read, only the CDR3 DNA is kept; its 51 bases are in frame from base 1. The V and J ends are trimmed by 3 bases and 6 bases, leaving 23 bases between them. The germline V gene sets CDR1 to SGHDN and CDR2 to FVKESK.